What follows are 9 T cell receptor beta chains derived from one specimen sequenced in a study of CD8+CD57+ T cells in acquired aplastic anemia. All patients picked for sequencing had shown, by flow cytometry, an expansion of CD8+CD57+ cells. Genomic DNA provided the template from which TCR beta VDJ and CDR3 profiles were obtained. TCRdb passed the reads through MiXCR, listing each CDR3 protein once. The table has nearly 60,000 distinct CDR3 sequences, approximately 50% seen once. The sequencing input was sorted CD4+, CD8+, or CD8+CD57+ T cells (not recorded which) from PBMCs. The receptors derive from a human donor with aplastic anemia.

The chain employs TRBV29-1 and TRBJ2-1; D might be TRBD1 (5 bases). This CDR3 comprises 12 residues. V was shortened by 4 bases and J by 8 bases, with 12 bases between the two germline ends. CDR1 and CDR2 (germline): SQVTM, ANQGSEA. The CDR3 spells CSVVKGIDEQFF. CDR3 DNA: TGCAGCGTTGTAAAGGGGATCGATGAGCAGTTCTTC.

The genes are TRBV27 and TRBJ1-5, with TRBD1 matching 8 bases. CDR3 length equals 18 residues. Losses at the gene ends were 6 bases for V and 1 base for J; bases not matched to a gene: 14. The germline V gene has CDR1 MNHEY and CDR2 SMNVEV (reference sequence). The CDR3 protein is CASRLSRLRDRSNQPQHF. CDR3 in DNA: TGTGCCAGCAGGTTGTCCCGCCTCCGGGACAGGAGCAATCAGCCCCAGCATTTT.

The sample holds a few counts of this clonotype. The gene calls are TRBV19 and TRBJ2-7; D gene ambiguous. V lost 6 bases, J lost 2 bases, and 14 bases lay in between. CDR1 is LNHDA and CDR2 is SQIVND in the germline V gene (reference sequence). The CDR3 covers 14 residues. CDR3 coding DNA: TGTGCCAGTAGCCCAAAGTCGGGTGCCTACGAGCAGTACTTC. It yields the protein CASSPKSGAYEQYF.

As to this clonotype: Mismatch with germline at one junction end may stem from a read error. This chain joins TRBV25-1 and TRBJ2-7; 9 nucleotides match TRBD1. Germline CDR1 reads MGHDK; CDR2 reads SYGVNS. This CDR3 comprises 15 residues. CDR3 loop: CTSSEFSDRGYEQYF. Here the CDR3 DNA reads TGTACCAGCAGTGAGTTCTCGGACAGGGGCTACGAGCAGTACTTC.

This chain connects TRBV7-8 to TRBJ2-7; D gene ambiguous. The CDR3 is 15 amino acids. In germline, CDR1 is SGHVS, CDR2 FQNEAQ. Trimming took off 1 base at V and 2 bases at J, with 12 bases between the two ends. The CDR3 region has the DNA TGTGCCAGCAGCTTAGAGGCCGGGCTAACCTACGAGCAGTACTTC. It codes for CASSLEAGLTYEQYF.

This clonotype was detected ten times or more. This sequence joins TRBV11-2 and TRBJ1-3; D is unclear. Deletions cut 3 bases from V and 2 bases from J, with 14 bases between. CDR3 length: 16 residues. The germline V gene has CDR1 SGHAT and CDR2 FQNNGV. The CDR3 sequence: CASSFLGKVAGNTIYF. The CDR3 bases are TGTGCCAGCAGCTTTCTAGGGAAAGTCGCTGGAAACACCATATATTTT.

In this sample, this clonotype turned up many times. The J gene is TRBJ1-3, the V gene TRBV12-3 or TRBV12-4, with D perhaps TRBD1 (6 bases). CDR3 length: 16 amino acids. Trimming pared 3 bases from V and 4 bases from J, leaving 16 bases between. DNA for the CDR3: TGTGCCAGCAGTTTGGGGGCGGTTCGTTCAGGAAACACCATATATTTT. It specifies CASSLGAVRSGNTIYF.

V and J are TRBV9 and TRBJ2-5; a weak D match, TRBD1 (6 bases). V gave up 2 bases and J gave up 5 bases, with 7 bases separating them. Germline V gene sequence: CDR1 SGDLS, CDR2 YYNGEE. The CDR3 is 12 residues long. CDR3 sequence: CASSVGAETQYF. The CDR3 DNA follows: TGTGCCAGCAGCGTGGGGGCGGAGACCCAGTACTTC.

This clonotype was picked up many times. The rearrangement uses TRBV4-3 and TRBJ2-3; TRBD1 matches 7 bases. The ends lost 0 bases at V and 4 bases at J; junction bases unmatched: 4. CDR3 length: 15 amino acids. Germline lookup yields CDR1 LGHNA and CDR2 YSLEER. CDR3 amino acids: CASSQDRGRPDTQYF. CDR3 coding DNA: TGCGCCAGCAGCCAAGATAGGGGGCGTCCAGATACGCAGTATTTT.